This is a list of T cell receptor beta chains from one sample in a study of tumor and adjacent non-tumor tissue in lung cancer. TCRdb re-called the multiplex PCR reads through MiXCR, storing one row per CDR3 protein. The sample yields 90,000 to 110,000 distinct CDR3 sequences, 75% seen once. Source material: lung tumor tissue. These receptors were obtained from a woman aged 55-69 years with non-small cell lung cancer. The CDR3 runs from the conserved cysteine through the conserved F or W. Each record gives: V gene, clone size, J gene, D gene, CDR3 DNA, CDR3 protein. A D gene is named only where the DNA matches it firmly. Expanded clones get a size class; other rows say once, few or many, or leave the size out.

TRBV11-1	.	TRBJ2-1	.	TGTGCCAGCAGCTTACCGGAGGCCCCCAGCTCCTACAATGTGCAGCTCTTC	CASSLPEAPSSYNVQLF
TRBV12-3/TRBV12-4	.	TRBJ2-1	.	TGTGCCAACAGTCCCCGGACAGTGCACAATGAGCAGTTCTTC	CANSPRTVHNEQFF
TRBV29-1	many	TRBJ2-7	.	TGCAGCGTTGAAGAAGGTATGGACGGCGAGCAGTACTTC	CSVEEGMDGEQYF
TRBV6-2/TRBV6-3	many	TRBJ2-1	TRBD2	TGTGCCAGCAGCCCGACTAGCGGGAGGGCCGCAAACGATGAGCAGTTCTTC	CASSPTSGRAANDEQFF
TRBV20-1	.	TRBJ2-1	.	TGCAGTGCTAGAGAGGGTCGGGGTTTAAATGAGCAGTTCTTC	CSAREGRGLNEQFF
TRBV5-6	.	TRBJ1-5	.	TGCGCCAGCAGGTTGAGGCGACACAGCGATCAGTCCCAGCATTTT	CASRLRRHSDQSQHF
TRBV5-5	.	TRBJ1-6	.	TGCGCCAGCAGCTTGGAGGGGTCGGATAAGTCACCCCTCCACTTT	CASSLEGSDKSPLHF
TRBV11-2	.	TRBJ1-2	.	TGTGCCATCAGCGCCAACAGGGCCGCTAACTATGACTACACCTTC	CAISANRAANYDYTF
TRBV6-2/TRBV6-3	.	TRBJ2-7	.	TGTGCTAGCAGTTACCCCAGGGGCACTCGTTACGAGCAGTACTTC	CASSYPRGTRYEQYF
TRBV20-1	.	TRBJ2-2	.	TGCACTGCTAAAGGACAGACCGGGGAGCTGTTTTTC	CTAKGQTGELFF
TRBV28	few	TRBJ2-5	.	TGTGCCAGCAGTCCCTGGGGGGGACAGCAAGAGACCCAGTACTTC	CASSPWGGQQETQYF
TRBV5-4	.	TRBJ2-5	.	TGTGCCAGCAGACAAGGGGTTGTCGAGAGCCAGTACTTC	CASRQGVVESQYF
TRBV11-2	once	TRBJ1-3	.	TGTGCCTGCAGCGGACGGGGGGGAAACACCATATATTTT	CACSGRGGNTIYF
TRBV6-6	.	TRBJ1-6	.	TGTGCCTGCAGTTTTGATAAAGAGAGCTCCTATAATTCACCGCTCCACTTT	CACSFDKESSYNSPLHF
TRBV6-5	.	TRBJ2-3	TRBD2	TGTGCCAGCAGCCGACTAGGCGGGGGAAAATATACACAGTATTTT	CASSRLGGGKYTQYF
TRBV6-2/TRBV6-3	.	TRBJ2-1	.	TGTGCCGGCAGTTACGGTCCGGGAGAGAGCAATGAGCAGTTCTTC	CAGSYGPGESNEQFF
TRBV11-2	.	TRBJ2-7	.	TGTGCCAGCAGCTTAGGCGGGGAAAAGGCTTACGAGCAGTACTTC	CASSLGGEKAYEQYF
TRBV5-5	.	TRBJ2-1	TRBD2	TGTGCCAGTAGACTTGGACTAGCGGGGGGCAATGTGCAGTTCTTC	CASRLGLAGGNVQFF
TRBV12-3/TRBV12-4	few	TRBJ2-3	.	TGTGCCAGCAGTCCCGGGGTAGCCTGGGGGACAGATACGCAGTATTTT	CASSPGVAWGTDTQYF
TRBV10-3	many	TRBJ2-6	.	TGTGCCATCAGTACCCGAGGATCAGGGGCCAACGTCCTGACTTTC	CAISTRGSGANVLTF
TRBV20-1	once	TRBJ2-7	.	TGCAGAGCGAGACTCGCCACCCTGTCGATAAGGGATTACGAGCAGTACTTC	CRARLATLSIRDYEQYF
TRBV30	.	TRBJ2-7	.	TGTGCCTGCAAAAGGGGAGGCTACGAGCAGTACTTC	CACKRGGYEQYF
TRBV6-2/TRBV6-3	.	TRBJ1-1	.	TGTGCCAGCAGCCTCCATGTGGACGCTGAAGCTTTCTTT	CASSLHVDAEAFF
TRBV11-2	.	TRBJ1-2	.	TGTGTCAGCAGCGTGGACATGGGTTACTATGGCTACACCTTC	CVSSVDMGYYGYTF
TRBV5-5	many	TRBJ1-1	.	TGTGCCAGCAGCTCGCTCAGGGAGGGTACTGAAGCTTTCTTT	CASSSLREGTEAFF
TRBV28	.	TRBJ1-2	.	TGTGCCAGCAGTTTTAAACCGGGATGGGTAGCTAACTATGGCTACACCTTC	CASSFKPGWVANYGYTF
TRBV6-6	.	TRBJ2-1	TRBD1	TGTGCTAGCAGGGGGCATGGTGGACTCAATGAGCAGTTCTTC	CASRGHGGLNEQFF
TRBV10-3	.	TRBJ1-1	TRBD1	TGTACCATCAGCGGGACAGGGGATAGTGTAACTGAAGCTTTCTTT	CTISGTGDSVTEAFF
TRBV6-1	.	TRBJ1-5	.	TGTGCCAGCAGTGAAGCATGGCGGGACTATAGCAATCAGCCCCAGCATTTT	CASSEAWRDYSNQPQHF
TRBV20-1	.	TRBJ2-2	.	TGCAGATCTAATGGGCAGACCGGGGAGCTGTTTTTT	CRSNGQTGELFF
TRBV11-3	.	TRBJ2-7	.	TGTGCCAGCAGCTTAGATATGGGAAGCTACGAGGAGCACTTC	CASSLDMGSYEEHF
TRBV11-3	.	TRBJ1-1	.	TGTGCCATCACCATCGACACTGAAGCTTTCTTT	CAITIDTEAFF
TRBV4-1	.	TRBJ1-2	TRBD1	TGCGCCAGCAGTCACGAATCTAGGACAGGGGTCTATTATGGTTACACCTTC	CASSHESRTGVYYGYTF
TRBV29-1	.	TRBJ1-2	.	TGCAGCGTTGATGAGACGGGGGGAGACACCTTC	CSVDETGGDTF
TRBV11-2	once	TRBJ1-5	.	TGTGCCGGCAGCTTGGAGGGAGGCCATCCCCAGCATTTT	CAGSLEGGHPQHF
TRBV11-2	.	TRBJ2-7	.	TGTGCCAGTAGCTTAGCCTCCGAGGAGTACTTC	CASSLASEEYF
TRBV29-1	.	TRBJ2-1	.	TGCAGCGTCAGTCTTAGTGGGGGCAATGAGCAGTTCTTC	CSVSLSGGNEQFF
TRBV7-8	.	TRBJ2-2	TRBD1	TGTGCCAGCAACTCCCTGCCGTCGGGACAGGGGGTCGGGAAGCTGTTTTTT	CASNSLPSGQGVGKLFF
TRBV11-2	.	TRBJ1-6	.	TGTGTCAGCAGCTCATCAGGGTCGAACCCACCCCTCCACTTT	CVSSSSGSNPPLHF
TRBV11-1	.	TRBJ2-1	TRBD2	TGTGCCAGCAGCCCAACATTAGCGGGAGGGTTCAATGAGCAGTTATTC	CASSPTLAGGFNEQLF
TRBV11-2	.	TRBJ2-7	TRBD2	TGTTACAGTAGCTACCGGACTAGCGGGAGCTACGAGCAGTACTTC	CYSSYRTSGSYEQYF
TRBV28	once	TRBJ1-2	.	TGTGCCAGCAGTTCGGAGCCCACAGGCTATGGCTACACCTTC	CASSSEPTGYGYTF
TRBV11-2	few	TRBJ2-4	TRBD2	TGTGCCAGCAGCTTTTATGGGGGGGGGGAGGCCAAAAACATTCAGTACTTC	CASSFYGGGEAKNIQYF
TRBV6-2/TRBV6-3	.	TRBJ2-7	.	TGTGCCAGCGGGACTTACGGGCAGTACTTC	CASGTYGQYF
TRBV10-3	medium-sized	TRBJ2-1	.	TGTGCCATCAGTGAGTCAGGACGGGTAGGGAGAGGGGACAATGAGCAGTTCTTC	CAISESGRVGRGDNEQFF
TRBV6-1	.	TRBJ1-1	.	TGTGCCAGCAGCAAACTGGGGGCCACTGAAGCTTTCTTT	CASSKLGATEAFF
TRBV11-2	.	TRBJ2-2	.	TGTGCCAGAAGCTCTCGCCAGGGGGGGCGGAATACCGGGGAGCTGTTTTTT	CARSSRQGGRNTGELFF
TRBV10-1	.	TRBJ2-7	TRBD2	TGCGCCAGCAGTAGCGGGGGAAATGACAAGCACTACTTC	CASSSGGNDKHYF
TRBV11-2	.	TRBJ1-2	TRBD1	TGTGTTAGCAGCGATACAGGGGCTAACTATGGCTACACCTTC	CVSSDTGANYGYTF
TRBV20-1	many	TRBJ2-3	TRBD2	TGCAGTGCTAGAAGTAGCGGGAGGGATACGCAGTATTTT	CSARSSGRDTQYF
TRBV2	.	TRBJ2-7	TRBD2	TGTGCCAGCCTCCTCCAAGCGGGGACCCACGAGCAGTACTTC	CASLLQAGTHEQYF
TRBV12-3/TRBV12-4	medium-sized	TRBJ2-5	TRBD2	TGTGCCAGCAGTTTCTTCCTAGCGGGAGTGGAGACCCAGTACTTC	CASSFFLAGVETQYF
TRBV6-2/TRBV6-3	many	TRBJ1-5	TRBD1	TGTGCCAGCATTTCCGCCGGGACAGTACTTAGCAATCAGCCCCAGCATTTT	CASISAGTVLSNQPQHF
TRBV7-9	.	TRBJ2-5	TRBD1	TGTGCCAGCAGCCGGACACAGGGGGCCCAAGAGACCCACTACTTC	CASSRTQGAQETHYF
TRBV20-1	.	TRBJ1-3	TRBD1	TGCAGTGCTGGACAGGGAAGCTCTGGAAACGCCATATATTTT	CSAGQGSSGNAIYF
TRBV11-3	.	TRBJ2-1	TRBD2	TGTGCTAGCATCATAGAGTTGACTAGCGGGAGCCACAATGAGCATTTCTTC	CASIIELTSGSHNEHFF
TRBV4-1	few	TRBJ1-2	.	TGCGCCAGCAGCCAAGATCGGGTACAGCCAAACTATGGCTACACCTTC	CASSQDRVQPNYGYTF
TRBV24-1	.	TRBJ2-5	TRBD1	TGTGCCACCAGTGATTTCGTACAGGGGCGGGAGACCCAGTACTTC	CATSDFVQGRETQYF